These T cell receptor beta chains were read from a single sample in a study of tumor-infiltrating lymphocytes in primary liver carcinoma. TCRdb redid the calling of the multiplex PCR reads with MiXCR, one entry per CDR3 protein. The table lists about 180,000 distinct CDR3 sequences, 60% of them singletons, with approximately 67% in the top ten. Sequenced sample: peripheral blood. The receptors come from a middle-aged man with primary liver carcinoma and hepatitis B virus infection. CDR3s include the opening cysteine and the closing phenylalanine or tryptophan. A D gene is named only where the DNA matches it firmly. A clone size is listed for some rows: how often the clone was seen (once, few, many), or a class if it is expanded.

d_gene: TRBD2
v_gene: TRBV4-3
abundance: -
j_gene: TRBJ2-1
CDR3aa: CACSLDWTSGRAWNEQFF
CDR3nt: TGCGCCTGCAGTCTGGATTGGACTAGCGGGAGGGCCTGGAATGAGCAGTTCTTC

d_gene: -
v_gene: TRBV5-6
abundance: -
j_gene: TRBJ1-3
CDR3aa: CASTHYSGSTIYF
CDR3nt: TGTGCCAGCACACATTACTCTGGAAGCACTATATATTTT

d_gene: TRBD2
v_gene: TRBV7-8
abundance: -
j_gene: TRBJ2-5
CDR3aa: CASNLGVLAGQETQYF
CDR3nt: TGTGCCAGCAACTTAGGGGTACTAGCGGGCCAAGAGACCCAGTACTTC

d_gene: -
v_gene: TRBV5-1
abundance: few
j_gene: TRBJ1-5
CDR3aa: CASSFEGGSQPQHF
CDR3nt: TGCGCCAGCAGCTTTGAGGGAGGTTCTCAGCCCCAGCATTTT

d_gene: TRBD1
v_gene: TRBV6-1
abundance: few
j_gene: TRBJ2-7
CDR3aa: CASRIQGQGAYEQYF
CDR3nt: TGTGCCAGCAGAATTCAGGGACAGGGGGCATACGAGCAGTACTTC

d_gene: -
v_gene: TRBV6-5
abundance: few
j_gene: TRBJ1-4
CDR3aa: CASSRAANEKLFF
CDR3nt: TGTGCCAGCAGCCGGGCCGCTAATGAAAAACTGTTTTTT

d_gene: TRBD1
v_gene: TRBV11-2
abundance: -
j_gene: TRBJ2-2
CDR3aa: CASSLMGQGMTGELFF
CDR3nt: TGTGCCAGCAGCTTGATGGGACAGGGAATGACCGGGGAGCTGTTCTTT

d_gene: -
v_gene: TRBV30
abundance: -
j_gene: TRBJ2-7
CDR3aa: CAWSVPGHTYEQYF
CDR3nt: TGTGCCTGGAGTGTACCCGGACACACATACGAGCAGTACTTC

d_gene: TRBD1
v_gene: TRBV5-5
abundance: -
j_gene: TRBJ1-5
CDR3aa: CASSQTTGGGQPQHF
CDR3nt: TGTGCCAGCAGCCAAACTACAGGGGGCGGACAGCCCCAGCATTTT

d_gene: -
v_gene: TRBV5-6
abundance: -
j_gene: TRBJ2-1
CDR3aa: CASSLDSRGSTLFNERFF
CDR3nt: TGTGCCAGCAGCTTGGACAGCAGGGGTTCCACCTTGTTCAATGAGCGGTTCTTC

d_gene: -
v_gene: TRBV6-6
abundance: few
j_gene: TRBJ2-7
CDR3aa: CASSTPDSYEQYF
CDR3nt: TGTGCCAGCAGTACGCCAGACTCCTACGAGCAGTACTTC

d_gene: -
v_gene: TRBV4-1
abundance: -
j_gene: TRBJ2-3
CDR3aa: CASSQAVTVGTDTQYF
CDR3nt: TGCGCCAGCAGCCAAGCTGTGACAGTAGGCACAGATACGCAGTATTTT

d_gene: TRBD1
v_gene: TRBV11-2
abundance: -
j_gene: TRBJ2-7
CDR3aa: CTSSSQEGALDEQYF
CDR3nt: TGTACCAGCAGCTCCCAAGAGGGGGCGTTGGACGAGCAGTACTTC

d_gene: TRBD2
v_gene: TRBV12-3/TRBV12-4
abundance: once
j_gene: TRBJ2-1
CDR3aa: CASSLLTAGEGEQFF
CDR3nt: TGTGCCAGCAGTTTATTAACAGCGGGAGAGGGCGAGCAGTTCTTC

d_gene: -
v_gene: TRBV6-5
abundance: -
j_gene: TRBJ1-5
CDR3aa: CVSNYSGAGDQPQHF
CDR3nt: TGTGTCAGCAATTACTCAGGGGCAGGGGATCAGCCCCAGCATTTT

d_gene: TRBD1
v_gene: TRBV10-3
abundance: -
j_gene: TRBJ1-5
CDR3aa: CAISTGTTDTQHF
CDR3nt: TGTGCCATCTCGACAGGGACCACAGATACGCAGCATTTT

d_gene: -
v_gene: TRBV6-1
abundance: -
j_gene: TRBJ2-5
CDR3aa: CASSEDRPQETQYF
CDR3nt: TGTGCCAGCAGTGAAGACCGACCCCAAGAGACCCAGTACTTC

d_gene: TRBD1
v_gene: TRBV29-1
abundance: many
j_gene: TRBJ2-6
CDR3aa: CIRPISGQGPLGLTF
CDR3nt: TGCATCCGACCAATTTCGGGACAGGGGCCATTAGGACTGACTTTC

d_gene: -
v_gene: TRBV25-1
abundance: -
j_gene: TRBJ2-5
CDR3aa: CASSDTSNPDETQYF
CDR3nt: TGTGCCAGCAGTGACACTAGCAATCCGGACGAGACCCAGTACTTC

d_gene: -
v_gene: TRBV11-2
abundance: many
j_gene: TRBJ2-1
CDR3aa: CASSIAESYNEQFF
CDR3nt: TGTGCCAGCAGCATAGCGGAGTCCTACAATGAGCAGTTCTTC

d_gene: -
v_gene: TRBV11-3
abundance: -
j_gene: TRBJ1-6
CDR3aa: CASSADGLDSPLHF
CDR3nt: TGTGCCAGCAGCGCAGATGGGTTGGATTCACCCCTCCACTTT

d_gene: -
v_gene: TRBV12-3/TRBV12-4
abundance: -
j_gene: TRBJ1-2
CDR3aa: CASNFRRSYGYTF
CDR3nt: TGTGCCAGCAATTTCAGACGGAGCTATGGCTACACCTTC

d_gene: -
v_gene: TRBV5-5
abundance: -
j_gene: TRBJ2-7
CDR3aa: CASSLWETRGYEQYF
CDR3nt: TGTGCCAGCAGCTTGTGGGAGACAAGGGGCTACGAGCAGTACTTC

d_gene: TRBD2
v_gene: TRBV30
abundance: -
j_gene: TRBJ2-5
CDR3aa: CAWMRLAEETQYF
CDR3nt: TGTGCCTGGATGCGGCTAGCGGAAGAGACCCAGTACTTC

d_gene: TRBD2
v_gene: TRBV6-1
abundance: -
j_gene: TRBJ2-5
CDR3aa: CASSEVPGLIIGETQYF
CDR3nt: TGTGCCAGCAGTGAAGTTCCGGGACTAATAATTGGGGAGACCCAGTACTTC

d_gene: -
v_gene: TRBV29-1
abundance: few
j_gene: TRBJ1-1
CDR3aa: CSVEVGNTEAFF
CDR3nt: TGCAGCGTTGAGGTCGGTAACACTGAAGCTTTCTTT

d_gene: -
v_gene: TRBV6-2/TRBV6-3
abundance: few
j_gene: TRBJ2-1
CDR3aa: CASSSGQNNEQFF
CDR3nt: TGTGCCAGCAGTTCAGGACAGAACAATGAGCAGTTCTTC

d_gene: -
v_gene: TRBV29-1
abundance: -
j_gene: TRBJ1-1
CDR3aa: CSADGQGRGEAFF
CDR3nt: TGCAGCGCTGACGGCCAGGGACGGGGTGAAGCTTTCTTT

d_gene: -
v_gene: TRBV11-2
abundance: -
j_gene: TRBJ2-3
CDR3aa: CASNLGPGGDTQYF
CDR3nt: TGTGCAAGCAACTTAGGGCCCGGTGGAGATACGCAGTATTTT

d_gene: -
v_gene: TRBV11-2
abundance: -
j_gene: TRBJ2-7
CDR3aa: CTSSLGLGAYEQCF
CDR3nt: TGTACCAGCAGCTTAGGACTCGGAGCCTACGAGCAGTGCTTC

d_gene: -
v_gene: TRBV11-2
abundance: -
j_gene: TRBJ2-2
CDR3aa: CASSPSIPPNTGEKFF
CDR3nt: TGTGCCAGCAGCCCTTCTATCCCTCCGAACACCGGGGAGAAGTTTTTT

d_gene: -
v_gene: TRBV10-3
abundance: -
j_gene: TRBJ2-2
CDR3aa: CAVRTWTDNTGELFF
CDR3nt: TGTGCCGTCAGGACCTGGACAGATAACACCGGGGAGCTGTTTTTT

d_gene: -
v_gene: TRBV11-2
abundance: -
j_gene: TRBJ2-5
CDR3aa: CAGCIAARGETQYF
CDR3nt: TGTGCCGGCTGTATAGCGGCGAGGGGGGAGACCCAGTACTTC

d_gene: TRBD1
v_gene: TRBV7-9
abundance: -
j_gene: TRBJ2-1
CDR3aa: CASSALTGANYNEQFF
CDR3nt: TGTGCCAGCAGCGCCCTGACAGGGGCTAACTACAATGAGCAGTTCTTC

d_gene: TRBD1
v_gene: TRBV5-4
abundance: once
j_gene: TRBJ2-7
CDR3aa: CASSWGQGVTYEQYF
CDR3nt: TGTGCCAGCAGCTGGGGACAGGGGGTAACGTACGAGCAGTACTTC

d_gene: -
v_gene: TRBV4-1
abundance: -
j_gene: TRBJ2-1
CDR3aa: CASRLLTISNEQFF
CDR3nt: TGCGCCAGCAGACTCCTGACTATAAGCAATGAGCAGTTCTTC

d_gene: TRBD2
v_gene: TRBV6-5
abundance: -
j_gene: TRBJ2-6
CDR3aa: CASSYSIAGSSGANVLTF
CDR3nt: TGTGCCAGCAGTTACTCGATAGCGGGGTCCTCTGGGGCCAACGTCCTCACTTTC

d_gene: -
v_gene: TRBV30
abundance: -
j_gene: TRBJ1-6
CDR3aa: CASSGQTGAPPLHF
CDR3nt: TGTGCCTCCTCGGGGCAGACCGGGGCTCCACCCCTCCACTTT

d_gene: -
v_gene: TRBV7-8
abundance: -
j_gene: TRBJ2-7
CDR3aa: CASSLGRGYPGDEQYF
CDR3nt: TGTGCCAGCAGCTTAGGACGGGGCTACCCAGGAGACGAGCAGTACTTC

d_gene: TRBD2
v_gene: TRBV30
abundance: once
j_gene: TRBJ2-3
CDR3aa: CAWSGGGNTDTQYF
CDR3nt: TGTGCCTGGAGTGGCGGGGGAAACACAGATACGCAGTATTTT

d_gene: -
v_gene: TRBV4-1
abundance: -
j_gene: TRBJ2-1
CDR3aa: CASSQELQGLGEQFF
CDR3nt: TGCGCCAGCAGCCAAGAACTACAGGGCTTAGGGGAGCAGTTCTTC

d_gene: -
v_gene: TRBV25-1
abundance: -
j_gene: TRBJ2-5
CDR3aa: CASQGLETQYF
CDR3nt: TGTGCCAGCCAAGGACTGGAAACCCAGTACTTC

d_gene: -
v_gene: TRBV11-2
abundance: -
j_gene: TRBJ2-1
CDR3aa: CASSLGGSSYNEQSF
CDR3nt: TGTGCTAGCAGCTTAGGGGGGAGCTCCTACAATGAGCAGTCCTTC

d_gene: -
v_gene: TRBV6-6
abundance: few
j_gene: TRBJ2-7
CDR3aa: CATGQSSSYEQYF
CDR3nt: TGTGCTACCGGACAGTCTAGCTCCTACGAGCAGTACTTC

d_gene: -
v_gene: TRBV14
abundance: -
j_gene: TRBJ2-5
CDR3aa: CASSQGTETQYF
CDR3nt: TGTGCCAGCAGCCAAGGGACAGAGACCCAGTACTTC

d_gene: TRBD2
v_gene: TRBV7-9
abundance: once
j_gene: TRBJ2-3
CDR3aa: CASSPWREGNTDTQYF
CDR3nt: TGTGCCAGCAGCCCTTGGAGGGAGGGGAACACAGATACGCAGTATTTT

d_gene: TRBD2
v_gene: TRBV11-3
abundance: -
j_gene: TRBJ2-1
CDR3aa: CASSLGAGGPGQFF
CDR3nt: TGTGCCAGCAGCTTAGGGGCGGGAGGGCCGGGGCAGTTCTTC

d_gene: -
v_gene: TRBV6-1
abundance: once
j_gene: TRBJ1-2
CDR3aa: CASGDLGQGSSGYTF
CDR3nt: TGTGCCAGCGGTGATTTGGGACAAGGGAGTTCTGGCTACACCTTC

d_gene: TRBD1
v_gene: TRBV7-8
abundance: -
j_gene: TRBJ2-7
CDR3aa: CASSRTTGADEQYF
CDR3nt: TGTGCCAGCAGCCGGACGACAGGGGCCGACGAGCAGTACTTC

d_gene: TRBD1
v_gene: TRBV6-6
abundance: -
j_gene: TRBJ2-7
CDR3aa: CASSAMGQGGMSYEQYF
CDR3nt: TGTGCCAGCAGTGCAATGGGACAGGGGGGAATGTCCTACGAGCAGTACTTC

d_gene: TRBD2
v_gene: TRBV4-1
abundance: -
j_gene: TRBJ2-1
CDR3aa: CASSLQGLAGAEDERFF
CDR3nt: TGCGCCAGCAGCCTACAGGGACTAGCGGGAGCGGAGGATGAGCGGTTCTTC

d_gene: -
v_gene: TRBV29-1
abundance: -
j_gene: TRBJ1-1
CDR3aa: CSALGGGTEAFF
CDR3nt: TGCAGCGCCCTAGGTGGGGGTACTGAAGCTTTCTTT

d_gene: TRBD1
v_gene: TRBV29-1
abundance: -
j_gene: TRBJ1-4
CDR3aa: CSARDRVEKLFF
CDR3nt: TGCAGCGCCCGGGACAGGGTTGAAAAACTGTTTTTT